The 28 T cell receptor beta chains in this list originate from one sample, sequenced in a study of neurological immune-mediated disorders. The time point here: longitudinal time-point 3. Via MiXCR, TCRdb re-called the 5' RACE reads, giving one row per CDR3 protein. This sample has 84,000 or so distinct CDR3 sequences; around 4.7% occur once, and the top ten carry approximately 5.7%. Sequencing was done on a sample of PBMCs. The receptor source for this set is an older woman with multiple sclerosis.

The table lists this clonotype with many counts. V gene TRBV7-9 combines with J gene TRBJ1-6; a possible D gene is TRBD1 (5 bases). Per the germline V gene, CDR1 is SEHNR and CDR2 is FQNEAQ (reference sequence). Trimming cost V 5 bases and J 0 bases, with 14 bases left between them. CDR3 length: 17 amino acids. Here the CDR3 DNA reads TGTGCCAGCAGCGAAGGTTCCAGGGCCTCCTATAATTCACCCCTCCACTTT. This encodes CASSEGSRASYNSPLHF.

This clonotype was counted many times. This rearrangement joins TRBV29-1 to TRBJ2-7, with 10 bases that match TRBD2. Germline V gene lookup returns CDR1 SQVTM and CDR2 ANQGSEA. Trimming took 6 bases from V and 3 from J; bases not matched to a gene: 8. The CDR3 totals 14 residues. The CDR3 reads CSVVMRTSGYEQYF. CDR3 DNA: TGCAGCGTCGTAATGAGGACTAGCGGCTACGAGCAGTACTTC.

This clonotype was counted many times. CDR3 bases: TGTGCCACCAGCAGATCGCCGGGAGCAACTAATGAAAAACTGTTTTTT. Its translation: CATSRSPGATNEKLFF. V usage is TRBV15 and J usage is TRBJ1-4, with D hard to call. The CDR3 has 16 amino acids. Germline V gives CDR1 LNHNV, CDR2 YYDKDF (reference sequence). V lost 2 bases and J lost 0, with 10 bases in between.

This clonotype was recorded many times. The chain couples TRBV15 to TRBJ1-4; no clear D gene. V was trimmed by 3 bases and J by 2 bases, leaving 7 bases between them. Germline values: CDR1 LNHNV, CDR2 YYDKDF (reference sequence). The CDR3 extends over 14 amino acids. CDR3 coding DNA: TGTGCCACCAGCAGGGCGGGGACTAATGAAAAACTGTTTTTT. Translated: CATSRAGTNEKLFF.

Worth noting for this clonotype: This may be a read error, as it is one base from a much larger clone. The chain combines TRBV2 with TRBJ2-5, with D possibly TRBD2 on 6 matching bases. Germline CDR1 is SNHLY and CDR2 is FYNNEI. This CDR3 contains 13 residues. Trimming removed 7 bases from V and 5 bases from J, with 14 bases in between. CDR3 in amino acids: CASKTRGVETQYF. The CDR3 DNA follows: TGTGCCAGCAAGACTAGAGGGGTTGAGACCCAGTACTTC.

In its sample, this clonotype was seen many times. J is TRBJ1-2 and V is TRBV5-6; TRBD1 matches at 9 bases. The germline V gene encodes CDR1 SGHDT and CDR2 YYEEEE. Trimming at V came to 6 bases and at J to 8 bases, leaving 8 bases not matched to a gene. The CDR3 consists of 13 residues. The CDR3 is CASTLGQGKGYTF. Written as DNA, the CDR3 is TGTGCCAGCACCTTAGGACAGGGGAAGGGCTACACCTTC.

This clonotype was detected many times. V is TRBV11-2 and J is TRBJ2-4, with D unclear. V was shortened by 0 bases and J by 9 bases, with 18 bases between the two germline ends. The CDR3 contains 16 residues. Germline V lookup: CDR1 SGHAT, CDR2 FQNNGV. CDR3 sequence: CASSLDRQGWGTIQYF. CDR3 coding DNA: TGTGCCAGCAGCTTAGATCGGCAAGGATGGGGAACCATTCAGTACTTC.

This clonotype was counted ten times or more. V is TRBV12-3 or TRBV12-4 and J is TRBJ2-7, with D unresolved. The CDR3 consists of 13 residues. The ends were cut back, 0 bases at V and 7 bases at J, with 10 bases in the middle. The CDR3 DNA is TGTGCCAGCAGTTTAGCGCGAGGTGATGAGCAGTACTTC. This codes for CASSLARGDEQYF.

This clonotype occurred a few times. This chain joins TRBV6-6 and TRBJ2-3; D remains ambiguous. Per germline, CDR1 MNHNY and CDR2 SVGAGI (reference sequence). V dropped 0 bases and J dropped 6 bases, with 10 bases sitting between them. This CDR3 is built from 14 residues. The CDR3 loop is CASSYSGLGDTQYF. CDR3 DNA sequence: TGTGCCAGCAGTTACTCTGGCCTCGGGGATACGCAGTATTTT.

The chain has TRBV18 and TRBJ2-1; 8 nucleotides match TRBD2. V trimming: 8 bases; J trimming: 6 bases; junction bases outside the gene matches: 12. The CDR3 is 15 amino acids. The germline V gene has CDR1 KGHSH and CDR2 LQKENI. The CDR3 DNA sequence: TGTGCCAGCACCCAGAGCGGGGGATTCACCAATGAGCAGTTCTTC. Residues: CASTQSGGFTNEQFF.

This clonotype came up many times. The V and J genes are TRBV15 and TRBJ2-7; D is possibly TRBD1 (6 bases). Trimming left V 4 bases short and J 0 bases short, with 13 bases between. The length of the CDR3 is 15 residues. Germline-derived CDR1 and CDR2 are LNHNV and YYDKDF (reference sequence). The CDR3 is CATSTLGQSSYEQYF. DNA of the CDR3: TGTGCCACCAGCACCCTTGGACAGAGCTCCTACGAGCAGTACTTC.

This clonotype came up many times. J is TRBJ2-3 and V is TRBV6-5; 11 nucleotides agree with TRBD2. The CDR3 has 19 amino acids. J gave up 1 base and V 0 bases, and 9 bases lay outside the gene matches. The germline V gene encodes CDR1 MNHEY and CDR2 SVGAGI. The DNA of the CDR3 is TGTGCCAGCAGTTACTCGAGCCCGGGACTAGCGGTCGGCACAGATACGCAGTATTTT. Amino acid sequence: CASSYSSPGLAVGTDTQYF.

This clonotype was detected ten times or more. V gene TRBV12-3 or TRBV12-4 combines with J gene TRBJ1-2; 7 bases match TRBD1. Trimming removed 5 bases from V and 4 bases from J; junction bases left unmatched: 4. The CDR3 contains 13 residues. The CDR3 spells CASSNRGGYGYTF. The CDR3 nucleotides read TGTGCCAGCAGTAACAGGGGCGGCTATGGCTACACCTTC.

This clonotype was observed at least ten times. The V call is TRBV6-5, the J call TRBJ2-5; D ambiguous. V was cut by 6 bases and J by 4 bases, with 12 bases left in between. CDR3 length equals 13 residues. Germline CDR1 and CDR2: MNHEY and SVGAGI. This chain's CDR3 is CASRVRVGETQYF. Here the CDR3 DNA reads TGTGCCAGCAGAGTTAGGGTGGGAGAGACCCAGTACTTC.

Concerning this clonotype itself: The CDR3 does not close with the conserved phenylalanine or tryptophan, likely indicating a read error. The DNA is omitted, as the CDR3 cannot be located on it reliably, and the CDR3 follows TCRdb's listing. The chain recombines TRBV29-1 with TRBJ1-2; the table gives TRBD1 as D, unverified against the DNA. The CDR3 extends over 12 residues, inclusive of both ends. Germline CDR1 SQVTM, CDR2 ANQGSEA. The CDR3 loop is CSSSRGQGGATL.

This clonotype was observed a handful of times. The V and J genes are TRBV5-6 and TRBJ2-3, with D possibly matching TRBD2 (6 bases). The CDR3 length is 17 residues. The germline V gene encodes CDR1 SGHDT and CDR2 YYEEEE. Trimming took off 0 bases at V and 1 base at J, with 15 bases between the two ends. The CDR3 loop is CASSLARRGTGTDTQYF. The DNA for the CDR3 is TGTGCCAGCAGCTTGGCCAGGAGGGGAACGGGCACAGATACGCAGTATTTT. The complete variable domain, with remaining parts taken from reference TRBV5-6 and TRBJ2-3, reads DAGVTQSPTHLIKTRGQQVTLRCSPKSGHDTVSWYQQALGQGPQFIFQYYEEEERQRGNFPDRFSGHQFPNYSSELNVNALLLGDSALYLCASSLARRGTGTDTQYFGPGTRLTVL.

This clonotype was detected ten times or more. The chain has TRBV5-1 and TRBJ2-3, with 9 bases matching TRBD2. The CDR3 consists of 19 residues. Germline lookup yields CDR1 SGHRS and CDR2 YFSETQ. With V trimmed by 0 bases and J by 1 base, 12 bases remained unmatched. CDR3 in DNA: TGCGCCAGCAGCTTGGAACCAGCGGGGGGACTTACGGGCACAGATACGCAGTATTTT. Translated: CASSLEPAGGLTGTDTQYF.

Ten or more counts support this clonotype. V usage is TRBV5-1 and J usage is TRBJ2-3; D is tentatively TRBD1 or TRBD2 (5 bases each). CDR3 size: 14 residues. Germline V gives CDR1 SGHRS, CDR2 YFSETQ. V was shortened by 4 bases and J by 0 bases, with 9 bases between the two germline ends. Here the CDR3 DNA reads TGCGCCAGCAGCCTGGGACCTAGCACAGATACGCAGTATTTT. It encodes CASSLGPSTDTQYF.

This clonotype was observed at least ten times. This chain uses TRBV15 with TRBJ2-6, with D perhaps matching TRBD1 (6 bases). In germline, CDR1 is LNHNV, CDR2 YYDKDF (reference sequence). The CDR3 is 15 residues long. Trimming removed 3 bases at V and 2 bases at J, with 8 bases between. The CDR3 DNA is TGTGCCACCAGCAGCACAGGGACTGGGGCCAACGTCCTGACTTTC. This gives the protein CATSSTGTGANVLTF.

This clonotype has ten or more counts. The chain carries TRBV10-1 and TRBJ2-2, with 8 bases lining up with TRBD1. V shed 0 bases and J 4 bases; nucleotides not matched to a gene: 7. CDR3 length equals 17 residues. Germline CDR1 WNHNN, CDR2 SYGVQD (reference sequence). The CDR3 DNA reads as TGCGCCAGCAGTGAGTCCCCGCGGACAGGGACCACCGGGGAGCTGTTTTTT. This gives the protein CASSESPRTGTTGELFF.

About this clonotype: Since a much larger clone is just one base distant, this may be a read error. DNA of the CDR3: TGTGCCAGCTCCCCGGAGGGGTCCACTGAAGCTTACTTT. It encodes CASSPEGSTEAYF. The chain uses TRBV18 and TRBJ1-1; TRBD1 is a possible D gene (5 bases). The CDR3 length is 13 residues. CDR1 is KGHSH, CDR2 LQKENI, per germline.

This clonotype was observed many times. This rearrangement joins TRBV27 to TRBJ2-7, with a weak D call TRBD1 (5 bases). This CDR3 is built from 16 residues. V was cut by 5 bases and J by 4 bases, with 21 bases left in between. Germline CDR1 and CDR2: MNHEY and SMNVEV (reference sequence). The DNA of the CDR3 is TGTGCCAGCAGTCCTCGAGAAAGGACAAGTCCTTACGAGCAGTACTTC. Translating gives CASSPRERTSPYEQYF.

This clonotype was picked up many times. The V gene is TRBV15, the J gene TRBJ1-6; perhaps TRBD1 as D (6 bases). Trimming cost V 0 bases and J 9 bases, with 21 bases left between them. Germline CDR1 LNHNV, CDR2 YYDKDF (reference sequence). The CDR3 runs 18 residues. The CDR3 region has the DNA TGTGCCACCAGCAGAGATGTGGGAATCGGGGGGCTAACTTCACCCCTCCACTTT. Residues: CATSRDVGIGGLTSPLHF.

This clonotype has at least ten counts. The genes are TRBV7-9 and TRBJ1-4; a possible D gene is TRBD1 (6 bases). The CDR3 spans 14 residues. Deletions cut 5 bases from V and 8 bases from J, with 15 bases between. Germline V lookup: CDR1 SEHNR, CDR2 FQNEAQ (reference sequence). The DNA of the CDR3 is TGTGCCAGCAGCGCCCCGAGTAGGGGGGAAAAACTGTTTTTT. As protein: CASSAPSRGEKLFF.

This clonotype came up many times. The rearrangement links TRBV7-8 to TRBJ2-4; a weak D match, TRBD2 (5 bases). The CDR3 runs 12 residues. V lost 6 bases to trimming and J lost 8 bases, with 11 bases between them. Per the germline V gene, CDR1 is SGHVS and CDR2 is FQNEAQ. CDR3 DNA: TGTGCCAGCAGTTTTGAGGGATACATTCAGTACTTC. Translation gives CASSFEGYIQYF.

This clonotype was found many times. This chain joins TRBV9 and TRBJ1-4, with D perhaps matching TRBD1 (5 bases). The CDR3 is made up of 14 amino acids. CDR1 is SGDLS and CDR2 is YYNGEE in the germline V gene. Trimming shortened V by 4 bases and J by 8 bases, and 15 bases separated the two germline ends. The CDR3 here is CASSPGLGEEKLFF. In DNA form, the CDR3 reads TGTGCCAGCAGCCCGGGGCTGGGAGAAGAAAAACTGTTTTTT.

This clonotype was counted ten times or more. The chain carries TRBV5-1 and TRBJ2-1; 8 bases fit TRBD2. J gave up 4 bases and V 2 bases, and 8 bases lay outside the gene matches. The CDR3 has 16 amino acids. Germline V gene data show CDR1 as SGHRS and CDR2 as YFSETQ. For the CDR3, the DNA is TGCGCCAGCAGCTTCGGAATAGCGGGGTCTTACAATGAGCAGTTCTTC. It codes for CASSFGIAGSYNEQFF.

This clonotype was counted ten times or more. The rearrangement joins TRBV12-3 or TRBV12-4 to TRBJ2-3; D not resolved. This CDR3 is 14 amino acids long. V was cut by 5 bases and J by 1 base, with 10 bases left in between. The DNA of the CDR3 is TGTGCCAGCAGTCCCGATCTGGGCACAGATACGCAGTATTTT. Its protein is CASSPDLGTDTQYF.